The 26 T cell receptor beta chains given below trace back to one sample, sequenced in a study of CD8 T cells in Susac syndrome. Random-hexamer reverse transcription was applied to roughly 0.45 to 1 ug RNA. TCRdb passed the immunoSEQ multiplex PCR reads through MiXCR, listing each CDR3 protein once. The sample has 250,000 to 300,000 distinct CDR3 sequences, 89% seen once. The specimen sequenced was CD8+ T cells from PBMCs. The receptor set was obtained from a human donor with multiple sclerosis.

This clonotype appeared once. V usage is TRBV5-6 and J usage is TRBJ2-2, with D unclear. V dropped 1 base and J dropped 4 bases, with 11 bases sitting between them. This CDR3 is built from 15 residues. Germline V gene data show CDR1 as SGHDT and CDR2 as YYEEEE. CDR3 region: CASSLNVESTGELFF. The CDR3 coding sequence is TGTGCCAGCAGCTTGAACGTGGAGAGCACCGGGGAGCTGTTTTTT.

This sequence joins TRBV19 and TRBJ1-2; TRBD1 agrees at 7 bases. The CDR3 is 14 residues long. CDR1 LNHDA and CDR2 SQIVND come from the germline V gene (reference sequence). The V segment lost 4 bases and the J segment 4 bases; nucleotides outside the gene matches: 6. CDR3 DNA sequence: TGTGCCAGTAGTACCGGGACAGTCCTCTATGGCTACACCTTC. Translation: CASSTGTVLYGYTF.

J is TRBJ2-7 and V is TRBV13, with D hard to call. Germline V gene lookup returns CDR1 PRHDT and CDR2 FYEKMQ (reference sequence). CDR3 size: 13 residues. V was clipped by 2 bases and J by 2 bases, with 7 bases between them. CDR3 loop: CASSLRHTYEQYF. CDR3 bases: TGTGCCAGCAGCTTAAGACACACCTACGAGCAGTACTTC.

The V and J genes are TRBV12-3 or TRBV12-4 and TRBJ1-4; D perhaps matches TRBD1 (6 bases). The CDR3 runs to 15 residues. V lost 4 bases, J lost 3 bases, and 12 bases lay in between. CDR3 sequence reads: CASSSRTASNEKLFF. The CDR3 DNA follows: TGTGCCAGCAGTTCCCGGACAGCTTCTAATGAAAAACTGTTTTTT.

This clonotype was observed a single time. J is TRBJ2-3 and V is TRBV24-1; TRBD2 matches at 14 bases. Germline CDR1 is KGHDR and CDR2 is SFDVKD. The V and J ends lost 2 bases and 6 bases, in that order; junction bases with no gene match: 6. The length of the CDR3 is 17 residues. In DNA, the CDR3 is TGTGCCACCAGTGATTCCGGACTAGCGGGAGGTTTTGATACGCAGTATTTT. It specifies CATSDSGLAGGFDTQYF.

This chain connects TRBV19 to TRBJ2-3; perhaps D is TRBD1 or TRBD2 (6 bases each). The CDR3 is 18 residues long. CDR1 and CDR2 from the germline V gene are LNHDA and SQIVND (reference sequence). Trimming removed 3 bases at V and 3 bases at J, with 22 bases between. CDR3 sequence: CASSIPARHRGATDTQYF. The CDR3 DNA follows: TGTGCCAGTAGTATCCCCGCACGACATAGGGGGGCAACAGATACGCAGTATTTT. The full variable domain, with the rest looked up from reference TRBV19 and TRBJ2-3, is DGGITQSPKYLFRKEGQNVTLSCEQNLNHDAMYWYRQDPGQGLRLIYYSQIVNDFQKGDIAEGYSVSREKKESFPLTVTSAQKNPTAFYLCASSIPARHRGATDTQYFGPGTRLTVL.

The CDR3 DNA follows: TGTGCCTGGAGGCAGGACAGGGAAGTTGATACGCAGTATTTT. Amino acid sequence: CAWRQDREVDTQYF. The chain carries TRBV30 and TRBJ2-3; TRBD1 agrees at 8 bases. The J segment lost 6 bases and the V segment lost 3 bases, leaving 8 bases of the junction unmatched. CDR3 size: 14 residues. CDR1 is GTSNPN and CDR2 is SVGIG in the germline V gene (reference sequence).

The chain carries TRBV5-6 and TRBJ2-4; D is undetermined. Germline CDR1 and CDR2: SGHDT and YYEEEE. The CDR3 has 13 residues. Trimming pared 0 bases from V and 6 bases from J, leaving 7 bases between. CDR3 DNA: TGTGCCAGCAGCTTGGAATCCGGAAACATTCAGTACTTC. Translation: CASSLESGNIQYF.

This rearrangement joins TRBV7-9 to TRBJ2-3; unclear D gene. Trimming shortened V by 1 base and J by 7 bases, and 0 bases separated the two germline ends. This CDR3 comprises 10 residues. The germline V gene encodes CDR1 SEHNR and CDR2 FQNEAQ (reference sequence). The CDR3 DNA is TGTGCCAGCAGCTTAGATACGCAGTATTTT. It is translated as CASSLDTQYF.

CDR3 sequence reads: CASSEVRGYEQYF. In DNA, the CDR3 is TGTGCCAGCAGTGAGGTCCGGGGGTACGAGCAGTACTTC. This chain links TRBV2 with TRBJ2-7, with TRBD2 as a possible D gene (6 bases). The length of the CDR3 is 13 residues. Germline loops: CDR1 SNHLY, CDR2 FYNNEI. Trimming shortened V by 3 bases and J by 4 bases, and 10 bases separated the two germline ends.

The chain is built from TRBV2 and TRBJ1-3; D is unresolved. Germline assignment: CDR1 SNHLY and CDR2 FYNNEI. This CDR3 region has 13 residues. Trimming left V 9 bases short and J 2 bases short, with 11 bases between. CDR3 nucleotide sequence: TGTGCCAGTTCGACGTACACTGGAAACACCATATATTTT. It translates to CASSTYTGNTIYF.

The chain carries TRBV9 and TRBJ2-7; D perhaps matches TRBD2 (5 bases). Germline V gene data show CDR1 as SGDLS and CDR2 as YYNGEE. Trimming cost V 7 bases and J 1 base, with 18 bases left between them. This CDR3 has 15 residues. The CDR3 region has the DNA TGTGCCAGCTCTCTCGGGCTAGCACCATCCTACGAGCAGTACTTC. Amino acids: CASSLGLAPSYEQYF.

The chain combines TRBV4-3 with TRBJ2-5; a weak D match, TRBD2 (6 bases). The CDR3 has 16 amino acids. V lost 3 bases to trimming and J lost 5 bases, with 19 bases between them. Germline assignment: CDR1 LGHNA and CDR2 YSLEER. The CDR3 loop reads CASSQNVIGTRETQYF. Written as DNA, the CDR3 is TGCGCCAGCAGCCAGAACGTTATTGGGACTCGGGAGACCCAGTACTTC.

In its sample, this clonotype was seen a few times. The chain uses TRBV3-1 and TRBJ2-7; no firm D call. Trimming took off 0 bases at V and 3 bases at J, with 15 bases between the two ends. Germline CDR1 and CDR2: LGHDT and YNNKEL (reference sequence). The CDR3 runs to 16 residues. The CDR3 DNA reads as TGTGCCAGCAGCCAAGACCCCCTTAGTGATGGCTACGAGCAGTACTTC. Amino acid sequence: CASSQDPLSDGYEQYF.

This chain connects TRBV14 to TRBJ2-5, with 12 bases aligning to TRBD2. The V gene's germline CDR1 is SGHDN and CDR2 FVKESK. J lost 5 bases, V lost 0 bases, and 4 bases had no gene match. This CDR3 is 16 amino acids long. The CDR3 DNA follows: TGTGCCAGCAGCCAAGATCGGACTAGCGGGATGGAGACCCAGTACTTC. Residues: CASSQDRTSGMETQYF. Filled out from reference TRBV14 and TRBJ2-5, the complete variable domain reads EAGVTQFPSHSVIEKGQTVTLRCDPISGHDNLYWYRRVMGKEIKFLLHFVKESKQDESGMPNNRFLAERTGGTYSTLKVQPAELEDSGVYFCASSQDRTSGMETQYFGPGTRLLVL.

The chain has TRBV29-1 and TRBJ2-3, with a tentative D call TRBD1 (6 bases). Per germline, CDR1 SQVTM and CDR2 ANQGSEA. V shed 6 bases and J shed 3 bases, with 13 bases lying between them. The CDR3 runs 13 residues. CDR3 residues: CSVRGRGTDTQYF. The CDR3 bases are TGCAGCGTGAGAGGCAGGGGAACAGATACGCAGTATTTT.

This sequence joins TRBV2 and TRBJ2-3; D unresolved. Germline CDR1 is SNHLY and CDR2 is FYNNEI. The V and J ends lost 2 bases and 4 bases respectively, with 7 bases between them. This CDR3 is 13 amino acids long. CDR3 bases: TGTGCCAGCAGTGAAATGGTATCAGATACGCAGTATTTT. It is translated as CASSEMVSDTQYF.

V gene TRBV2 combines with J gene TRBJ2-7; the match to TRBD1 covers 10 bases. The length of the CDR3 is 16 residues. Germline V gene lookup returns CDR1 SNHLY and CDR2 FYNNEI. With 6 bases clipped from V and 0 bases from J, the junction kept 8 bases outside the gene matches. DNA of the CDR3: TGTGCCAGCAGCCCCCGGGACAGGGGCGACTCCTACGAGCAGTACTTC. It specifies CASSPRDRGDSYEQYF. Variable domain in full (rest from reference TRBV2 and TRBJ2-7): EPEVTQTPSHQVTQMGQEVILRCVPISNHLYFYWYRQILGQKVEFLVSFYNNEISEKSEIFDDQFSVERPDGSNFTLKIRSTKLEDSAMYFCASSPRDRGDSYEQYFGPGTRLTVT.

CDR3 in DNA: TGTGCCAGCAGCTTAGTTGGGCAGGGGGTAATCTACGAGCAGTACTTC. Protein product: CASSLVGQGVIYEQYF. This chain joins TRBV7-8 and TRBJ2-7, with TRBD1 identical over 7 bases. The CDR3 covers 16 residues. Trimming cost V 1 base and J 3 bases; bases outside gene matches: 9. CDR1 SGHVS and CDR2 FQNEAQ come from the germline V gene.

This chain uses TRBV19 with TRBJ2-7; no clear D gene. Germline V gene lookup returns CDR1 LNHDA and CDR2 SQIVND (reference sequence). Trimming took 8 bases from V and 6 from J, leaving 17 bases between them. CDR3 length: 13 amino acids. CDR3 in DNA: TGTGCCAGTGCGGCCGGGCACCCCCGCGAGCAGTACTTC. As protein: CASAAGHPREQYF.

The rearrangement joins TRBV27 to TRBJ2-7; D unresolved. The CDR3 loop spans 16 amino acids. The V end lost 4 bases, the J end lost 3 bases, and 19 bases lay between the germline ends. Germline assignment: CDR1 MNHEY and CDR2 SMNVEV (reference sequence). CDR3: CASSSALGLKVYEQYF. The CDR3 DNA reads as TGTGCCAGCAGTTCCGCCCTGGGCCTTAAGGTCTACGAGCAGTACTTC.

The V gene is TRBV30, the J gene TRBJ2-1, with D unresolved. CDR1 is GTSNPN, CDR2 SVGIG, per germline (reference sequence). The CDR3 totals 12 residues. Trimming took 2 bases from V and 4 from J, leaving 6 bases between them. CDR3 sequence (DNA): TGTGCCTGGAGTCCTAAATACAATGAGCAGTTCTTC. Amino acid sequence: CAWSPKYNEQFF.

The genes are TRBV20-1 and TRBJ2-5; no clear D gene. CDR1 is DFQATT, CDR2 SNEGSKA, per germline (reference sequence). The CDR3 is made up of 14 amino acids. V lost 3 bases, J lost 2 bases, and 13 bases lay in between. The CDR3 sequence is CSASTSKEQETQYF. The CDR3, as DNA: TGCAGTGCTAGTACCAGTAAGGAGCAAGAGACCCAGTACTTC.

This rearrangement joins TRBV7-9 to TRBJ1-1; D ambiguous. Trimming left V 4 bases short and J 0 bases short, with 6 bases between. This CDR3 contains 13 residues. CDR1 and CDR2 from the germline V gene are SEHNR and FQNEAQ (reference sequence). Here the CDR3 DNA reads TGTGCCAGCAGCTCCGATATGAACACTGAAGCTTTCTTT. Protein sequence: CASSSDMNTEAFF.

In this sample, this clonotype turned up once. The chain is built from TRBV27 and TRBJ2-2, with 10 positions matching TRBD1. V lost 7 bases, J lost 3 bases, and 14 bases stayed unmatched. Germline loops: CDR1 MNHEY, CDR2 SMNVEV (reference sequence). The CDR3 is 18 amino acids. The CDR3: CASTRIPPGTGDTGELFF. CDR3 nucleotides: TGTGCCAGCACCCGTATCCCCCCAGGGACAGGGGACACCGGGGAGCTGTTTTTT.

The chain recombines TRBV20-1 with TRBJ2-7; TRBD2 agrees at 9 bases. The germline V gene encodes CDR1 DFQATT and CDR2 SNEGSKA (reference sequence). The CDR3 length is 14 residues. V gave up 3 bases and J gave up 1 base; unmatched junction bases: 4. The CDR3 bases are TGCAGTGCTAGTCCTAGCGGGGTATCCTACGAGCAGTACTTC. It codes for CSASPSGVSYEQYF.